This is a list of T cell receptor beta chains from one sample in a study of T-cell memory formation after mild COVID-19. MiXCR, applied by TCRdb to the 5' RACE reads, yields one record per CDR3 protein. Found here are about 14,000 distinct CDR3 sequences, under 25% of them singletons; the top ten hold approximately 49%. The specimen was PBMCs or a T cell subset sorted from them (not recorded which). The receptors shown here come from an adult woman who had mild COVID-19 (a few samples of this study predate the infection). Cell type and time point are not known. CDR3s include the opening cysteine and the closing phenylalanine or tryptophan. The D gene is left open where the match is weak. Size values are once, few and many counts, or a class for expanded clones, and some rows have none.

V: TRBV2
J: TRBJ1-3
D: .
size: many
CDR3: CASKGQFSGNTIYF
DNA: TGTGCCAGCAAGGGACAATTTTCTGGAAACACCATATATTTT

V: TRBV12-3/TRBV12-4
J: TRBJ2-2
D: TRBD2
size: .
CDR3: CASSLGSSGRTIGGELFF
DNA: TGTGCCAGCAGTTTAGGGTCTAGCGGGAGGACTATTGGCGGGGAGCTGTTTTTT

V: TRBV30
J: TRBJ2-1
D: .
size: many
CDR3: CAWSVLLSYNEQFF
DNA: TGTGCCTGGAGTGTACTACTCTCCTACAATGAGCAGTTCTTC

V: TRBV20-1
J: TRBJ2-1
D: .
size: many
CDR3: CSARDLRGYNEQFF
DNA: TGCAGTGCTAGAGATTTGCGGGGATACAATGAGCAGTTCTTC

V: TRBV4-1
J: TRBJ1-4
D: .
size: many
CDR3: CASSQNLEKLFF
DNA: TGCGCCAGCAGCCAAAATCTTGAAAAACTGTTTTTT

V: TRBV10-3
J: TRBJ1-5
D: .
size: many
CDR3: CAISGGNQPQHF
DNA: TGTGCCATCAGTGGGGGCAATCAGCCCCAGCATTTT

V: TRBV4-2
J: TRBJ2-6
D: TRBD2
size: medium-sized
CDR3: CASSQDPRGAAGANVLTF
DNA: TGTGCCAGCAGCCAAGATCCGCGGGGGGCTGCTGGGGCCAACGTCCTGACTTTC

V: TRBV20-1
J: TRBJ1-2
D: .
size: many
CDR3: CSAPTRTFDGAFSYGYTF
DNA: TGCAGTGCCCCTACCCGGACATTTGATGGGGCCTTCAGCTATGGCTACACCTTC

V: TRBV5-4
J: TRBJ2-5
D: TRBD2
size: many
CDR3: CASRPGLEETQYF
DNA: TGTGCCAGCAGGCCGGGACTAGAAGAGACCCAGTACTTC

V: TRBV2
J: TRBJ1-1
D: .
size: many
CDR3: CASSDEIFTEAFF
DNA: TGTGCCAGCAGTGATGAGATATTCACTGAAGCTTTCTTT

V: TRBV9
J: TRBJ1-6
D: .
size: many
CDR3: CASSPNNSPLHF
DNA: TGTGCCAGCAGCCCAAATAATTCACCCCTCCACTTT

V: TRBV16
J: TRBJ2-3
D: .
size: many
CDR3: CASSQGSASTDTQYF
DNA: TGTGCCAGCAGCCAAGGTTCAGCCTCCACAGATACGCAGTATTTT

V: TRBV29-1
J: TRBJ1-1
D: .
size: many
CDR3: CSVGPLGVVENRNTEAFF
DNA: TGCAGCGTTGGCCCTTTGGGAGTGGTGGAAAATCGGAACACTGAAGCTTTCTTT

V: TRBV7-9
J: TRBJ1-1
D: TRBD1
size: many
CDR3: CASSLGQGVTEAFF
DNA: TGTGCCAGCAGCTTGGGACAGGGTGTCACTGAAGCTTTCTTT

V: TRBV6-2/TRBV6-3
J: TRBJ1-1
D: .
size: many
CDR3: CASSYEAVEAFF
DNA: TGTGCCAGCAGTTACGAGGCGGTTGAAGCTTTCTTT

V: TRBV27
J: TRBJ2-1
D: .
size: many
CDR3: CASSSLSGHLYNEQFF
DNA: TGTGCCAGCAGTTCATTATCGGGACACCTCTACAATGAGCAGTTCTTC

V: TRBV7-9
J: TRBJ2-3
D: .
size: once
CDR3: CASSFPVTRRIGPDTQYF
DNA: TGTGCCAGCAGCTTTCCCGTAACACGACGTATAGGACCAGATACGCAGTATTTT

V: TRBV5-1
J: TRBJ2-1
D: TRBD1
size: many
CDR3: CASSGQGAYNEQFF
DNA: TGCGCCAGCAGTGGACAGGGAGCCTACAATGAGCAGTTCTTC

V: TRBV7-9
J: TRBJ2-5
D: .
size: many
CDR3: CASSLAQGFGPKF
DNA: TGTGCCAGCAGCTTAGCCCAGGGGTTCGGACCGAAATTC

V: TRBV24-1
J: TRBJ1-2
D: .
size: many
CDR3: CATSAGDHQAGWYGYTF
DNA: TGTGCCACCAGTGCGGGCGACCACCAGGCAGGATGGTATGGCTACACCTTC

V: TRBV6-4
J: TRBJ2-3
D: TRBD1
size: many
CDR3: CASSESGQGALVGTDTQYF
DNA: TGTGCCAGCAGTGAATCCGGACAGGGGGCTCTCGTCGGCACAGATACGCAGTATTTT

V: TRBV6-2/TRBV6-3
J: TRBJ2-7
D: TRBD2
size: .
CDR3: CASSTGLAISYEQYF
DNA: TGTGCCAGCAGTACGGGACTAGCGATCTCCTACGAGCAGTACTTC

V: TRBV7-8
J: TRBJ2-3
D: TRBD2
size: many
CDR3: CASSLLSGGRADTQYF
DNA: TGTGCCAGCAGCCTCCTTAGCGGGGGGAGGGCAGATACGCAGTATTTT

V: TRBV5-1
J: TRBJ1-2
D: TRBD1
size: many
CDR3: CASSYGTGTTF
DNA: TGCGCCAGCAGCTACGGGACAGGGACTACCTTC

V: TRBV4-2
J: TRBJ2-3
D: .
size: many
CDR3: CASSQGGRETDTQYF
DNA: TGTGCCAGCAGCCAAGGGGGCAGGGAGACAGATACGCAGTATTTT

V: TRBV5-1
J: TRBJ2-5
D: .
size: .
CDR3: CASSLGTSSQETQYF
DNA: TGCGCCAGCAGCTTGGGAACTAGCTCCCAAGAGACCCAGTACTTC

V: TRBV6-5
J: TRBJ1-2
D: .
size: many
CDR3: CASSYSRLQGLYYGYTF
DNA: TGTGCCAGCAGTTACTCGCGACTTCAGGGACTCTACTATGGCTACACCTTC

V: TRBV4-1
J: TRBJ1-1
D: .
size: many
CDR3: CASSQRTERNTEAFF
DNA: TGCGCCAGCAGCCAACGTACAGAGCGGAACACTGAAGCTTTCTTT

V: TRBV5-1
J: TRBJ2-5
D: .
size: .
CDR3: CASSSRTAFQETQYF
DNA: TGCGCCAGCAGTAGCAGGACAGCATTTCAAGAGACCCAGTACTTC

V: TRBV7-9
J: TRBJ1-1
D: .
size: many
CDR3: CASSLAPQGRTEAFF
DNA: TGTGCCAGCAGCTTAGCCCCACAGGGACGAACTGAAGCTTTCTTT

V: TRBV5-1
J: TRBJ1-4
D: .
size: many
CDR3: CASSSTGQNEKLFF
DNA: TGCGCCAGCAGCTCAACAGGGCAGAATGAAAAACTGTTTTTT

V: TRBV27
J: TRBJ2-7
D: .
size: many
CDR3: CASSWGADIYYEQYF
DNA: TGTGCCAGCAGCTGGGGAGCCGACATTTACTACGAGCAGTACTTC

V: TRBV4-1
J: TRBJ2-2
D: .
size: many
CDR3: CASSPVAPANTGELFF
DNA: TGCGCCAGCAGCCCAGTGGCCCCCGCGAACACCGGGGAGCTGTTTTTT